This entry lists 2 T cell receptor beta chains sequenced from one sample in a study of identical twins. TCRdb re-derived calls from the 5' RACE reads in MiXCR, one entry per CDR3 protein. This table has 240,000 or so distinct CDR3 sequences, approximately 10% appearing once. What was sequenced was memory T cells sorted from blood. The origin of the receptors is a man in his fifties in good health.

The chain combines TRBV21-1 with TRBJ1-1; TRBD1, as called in the table, went unchecked against the DNA. TRBV21-1 is tagged as a pseudogene. The CDR3 consists of 17 residues. CDR3 loop: CASSTAIAGFGNTEAFF. CDR3 sequence (DNA): TGTGCCAGCAGCACCGCAATCGCAGGGTTTGGGAACACTGAAGCTTTCTTT.

This clonotype was counted between two and nine times. This rearrangement joins TRBV6-1 to TRBJ2-7, with 7 bases identical to TRBD1. The V segment lost 10 bases and the J segment 2 bases; nucleotides outside the gene matches: 8. CDR1 MNHNS and CDR2 SASEGT come from the germline V gene. CDR3 length equals 13 residues. CDR3 amino acids: CATKGDSTYEQYF. The CDR3 DNA follows: TGTGCCACTAAGGGGGACAGCACCTACGAGCAGTACTTC.